These T cell receptor beta chains were read from a single sample in a study of human T cells and chemical hapten exposure. TCRdb ran MiXCR on the RACE reads and lists one entry per CDR3 protein. Of about 90,000 distinct CDR3 sequences listed, approximately 11% were seen once; the top ten hold 1.1%. The material sequenced was whole blood, taken in connection with sensitization to the hapten diphenylcyclopropenone (DPC). These receptors were collected from a woman between 25 and 40 years old with alopecia areata. Some clones in this sample may be carry-over from other donors' samples. CDR3s include the opening cysteine and the closing phenylalanine or tryptophan. D genes are given only for firm matches. Where a row states a size, it is once, few, many or the class of an expanded clone; other rows omit it.

>TRBJ1-3|TRBV2|many|.
CASKADSGNTIYF
TGTGCCAGCAAGGCAGACTCTGGAAACACCATATATTTT
>TRBJ1-1|TRBV27|many|TRBD1
CASSHRDRGGTEAFF
TGTGCCAGCAGTCACCGGGACAGGGGAGGAACTGAAGCTTTCTTT
>TRBJ1-2|TRBV27|many|.
CASCTGNYGYTF
TGTGCTAGTTGTACGGGGAACTATGGCTACACCTTC
>TRBJ1-5|TRBV18|.|.
CASSPPLRAKKSNQPQHF
TGTGCCAGCTCACCACCTCTTAGGGCTAAGAAGAGCAATCAGCCCCAGCATTTT
>TRBJ2-1|TRBV7-2|few|.
CASSWDSTSSYNEQFF
TGTGCCAGCAGCTGGGACTCTACGAGCTCCTACAATGAGCAGTTCTTC
>TRBJ2-7|TRBV3-1|many|.
CASSQGLGGPYEQYF
TGTGCCAGCAGCCAAGGTTTGGGGGGCCCCTACGAGCAGTACTTC
>TRBJ2-5|TRBV6-5|many|TRBD2
CASSYSNPYSGRARETQYF
TGTGCCAGCAGTTACTCGAACCCCTATAGCGGGAGGGCCCGGGAGACCCAGTACTTC
>TRBJ2-7|TRBV7-9|.|TRBD1
CASSFPRTGEAYEQYF
TGTGCCAGCAGCTTTCCGCGGACAGGGGAGGCCTACGAGCAGTACTTC
>TRBJ2-2|TRBV3-1|few|TRBD2
CASSPVGGTNTGELFF
TGTGCCAGCAGCCCGGTCGGGGGGACGAACACCGGGGAGCTGTTTTTT
>TRBJ1-2|TRBV29-1|.|.
CSVDKTDENGYTF
TGCAGCGTTGATAAAACGGATGAGAATGGCTACACCTTC
>TRBJ2-2|TRBV7-6|many|.
CASSLSPSNTGELFF
TGTGCCAGCAGCTTATCTCCCTCGAACACCGGGGAGCTGTTTTTT
>TRBJ1-5|TRBV13|many|.
CASSLQGFDQPQHF
TGTGCCAGCAGCTTACAGGGATTTGATCAGCCCCAGCATTTT
>TRBJ2-7|TRBV7-2|few|TRBD1
CASSVSQGLHSYEQYF
TGTGCCAGCAGCGTTTCACAGGGGTTACACTCCTACGAGCAGTACTTC
>TRBJ1-5|TRBV18|many|TRBD1
CASSRDREGQPQHF
TGTGCCAGCTCACGTGACAGGGAAGGTCAGCCCCAGCATTTT
>TRBJ2-3|TRBV28|few|TRBD2
CASSSPGLASDTQYF
TGTGCCAGCAGTTCTCCGGGACTAGCCTCAGATACGCAGTATTTT
>TRBJ2-5|TRBV11-2|.|.
CASSPQESSGETQYF
TGTGCCAGCAGCCCCCAGGAGAGTTCGGGAGAGACCCAGTACTTC
>TRBJ2-7|TRBV6-5|many|.
CASSYSSSYEQYF
TGTGCCAGCAGTTACTCATCCTCCTACGAGCAGTACTTC
>TRBJ2-3|TRBV2|many|.
CASRLDSDTQYF
TGTGCCAGCAGACTAGATTCAGATACGCAGTATTTT
>TRBJ2-7|TRBV28|.|.
CASSSRGKGTYEQYF
TGTGCCAGCAGTTCCCGTGGAAAGGGTACCTACGAGCAGTACTTC
>TRBJ2-2|TRBV27|few|.
CASSLSWQGGLDTGELFF
TGTGCCAGCAGTTTATCTTGGCAGGGAGGACTGGACACCGGGGAGCTGTTTTTT
>TRBJ1-2|TRBV7-9|many|.
CASSSILEGYTF
TGTGCCAGCAGCTCAATCCTGGAGGGCTACACCTTC
>TRBJ1-2|TRBV28|few|TRBD1
CASSSGQPNYGYTF
TGTGCCAGCAGTTCGGGACAGCCTAACTATGGCTACACCTTC
>TRBJ1-1|TRBV3-1|many|.
CASSRGLNTEAFF
TGTGCCAGCAGCCGGGGTTTGAACACTGAAGCTTTCTTT